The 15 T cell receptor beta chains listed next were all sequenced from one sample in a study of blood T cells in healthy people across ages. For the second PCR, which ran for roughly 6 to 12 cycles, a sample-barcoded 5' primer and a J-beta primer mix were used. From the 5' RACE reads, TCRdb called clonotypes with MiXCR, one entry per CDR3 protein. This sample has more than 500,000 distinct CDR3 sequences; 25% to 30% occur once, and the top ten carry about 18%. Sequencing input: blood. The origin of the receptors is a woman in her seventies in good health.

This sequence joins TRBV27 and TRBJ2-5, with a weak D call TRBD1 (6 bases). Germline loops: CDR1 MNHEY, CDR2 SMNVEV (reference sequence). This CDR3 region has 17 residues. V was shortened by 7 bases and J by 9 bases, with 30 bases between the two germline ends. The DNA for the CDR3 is TGTGCCAGCATCCCAGACACCATCCGGGACACCGATGGGGCCCAGTACTTC. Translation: CASIPDTIRDTDGAQYF.

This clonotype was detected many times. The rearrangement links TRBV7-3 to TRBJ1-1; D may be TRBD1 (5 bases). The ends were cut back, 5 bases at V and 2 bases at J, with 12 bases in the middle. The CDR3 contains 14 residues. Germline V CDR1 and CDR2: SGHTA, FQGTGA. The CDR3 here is CASSLAGLNTEAFF. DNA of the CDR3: TGTGCCAGCAGCCTTGCAGGGCTAAACACTGAAGCTTTCTTT.

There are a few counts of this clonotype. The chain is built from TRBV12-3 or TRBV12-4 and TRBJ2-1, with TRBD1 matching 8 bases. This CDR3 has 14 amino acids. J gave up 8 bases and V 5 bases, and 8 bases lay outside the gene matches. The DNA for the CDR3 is TGTGCCAGCAGTAGGCAGGGGGCAGGTGATGAGCAGTTCTTC. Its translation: CASSRQGAGDEQFF.

The CDR3 nucleotides read TGTGCCACCAGCAGAGATTATTCGGACCCGTCGAACACCGGGGAGCTGTTTTTT. Its protein is CATSRDYSDPSNTGELFF. This chain uses TRBV15 with TRBJ2-2; no reliable D call. Germline V gives CDR1 LNHNV, CDR2 YYDKDF (reference sequence). CDR3 length: 18 residues. V lost 0 bases, J lost 0 bases, and 14 bases lay in between.

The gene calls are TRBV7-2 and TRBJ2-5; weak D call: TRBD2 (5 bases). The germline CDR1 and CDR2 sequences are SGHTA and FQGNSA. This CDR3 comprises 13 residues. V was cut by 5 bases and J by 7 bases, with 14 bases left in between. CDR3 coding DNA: TGTGCCAGCAGCCCCCGTAGGGCGGGGACCCAGTACTTC. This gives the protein CASSPRRAGTQYF.

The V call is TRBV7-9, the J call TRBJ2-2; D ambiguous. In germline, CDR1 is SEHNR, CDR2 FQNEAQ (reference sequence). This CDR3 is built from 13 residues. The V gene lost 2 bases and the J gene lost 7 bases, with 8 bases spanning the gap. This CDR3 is CASSLTVSGELFF. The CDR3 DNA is TGTGCCAGCAGCTTAACTGTGAGCGGGGAGCTGTTTTTT.

The CDR3 is CAISDRGQGQEGEAFF. CDR3 DNA sequence: TGTGCCATCAGTGACCGGGGACAGGGGCAAGAGGGTGAAGCTTTCTTT. The rearrangement joins TRBV10-3 to TRBJ1-1; 10 nucleotides line up with TRBD1. Per germline, CDR1 ENHRY and CDR2 SYGVKD. There are 16 residues in the CDR3. V dropped 3 bases and J dropped 7; count of bases not matched to a gene: 11.

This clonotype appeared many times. The DNA for the CDR3 is TGTGCCAGCAGCCAAGCAGGGGGACACGAGCAGTACTTC. Translating gives CASSQAGGHEQYF. V is TRBV3-1 and J is TRBJ2-5; 7 positions match TRBD1. Judging by the DNA end, TRBJ2-7 fits better; the J call may be wrong. Germline V gene sequence: CDR1 LGHDT, CDR2 YNNKEL (reference sequence). This CDR3 has 13 amino acids.

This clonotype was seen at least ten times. The CDR3 sequence: CASSPTANEQFF. The DNA of the CDR3 is TGTGCCAGCAGCCCGACAGCAAATGAGCAGTTCTTC. This rearrangement joins TRBV12-3 or TRBV12-4 to TRBJ2-5; a weak D match, TRBD1 (5 bases). The J call is doubtful: the DNA matches TRBJ2-1 better. CDR3 length: 12 residues.

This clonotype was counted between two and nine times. The CDR3 bases are TGTGCCAGCAGTGCGACTAGCGGACGACAAGAGACCCAGTACTTC. Translation: CASSATSGRQETQYF. The chain has TRBV2 and TRBJ2-1; 9 bases line up with TRBD2. The DNA end is more similar to TRBJ2-5, so the J call may be wrong. Germline CDR1 SNHLY, CDR2 FYNNEI. This CDR3 contains 15 residues.

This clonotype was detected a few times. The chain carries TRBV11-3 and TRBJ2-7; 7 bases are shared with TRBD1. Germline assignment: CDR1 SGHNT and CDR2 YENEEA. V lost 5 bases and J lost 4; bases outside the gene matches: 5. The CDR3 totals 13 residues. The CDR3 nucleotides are TGTGCCAGCAGCAACCGGGACAGTTACGAGCAGTACTTC. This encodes CASSNRDSYEQYF.

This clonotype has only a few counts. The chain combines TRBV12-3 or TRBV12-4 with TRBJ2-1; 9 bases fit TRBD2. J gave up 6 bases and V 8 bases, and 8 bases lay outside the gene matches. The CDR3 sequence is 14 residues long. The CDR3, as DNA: TGTGCCAGCTGTTCAGGGACTAGCCCCAATGAGCAGTTCTTC. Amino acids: CASCSGTSPNEQFF.

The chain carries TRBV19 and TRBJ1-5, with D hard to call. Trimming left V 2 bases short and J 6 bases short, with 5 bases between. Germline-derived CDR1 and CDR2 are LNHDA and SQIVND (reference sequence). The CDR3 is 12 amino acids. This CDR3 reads CASSIKVQPQHF. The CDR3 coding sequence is TGTGCCAGTAGTATAAAGGTTCAGCCCCAGCATTTT.

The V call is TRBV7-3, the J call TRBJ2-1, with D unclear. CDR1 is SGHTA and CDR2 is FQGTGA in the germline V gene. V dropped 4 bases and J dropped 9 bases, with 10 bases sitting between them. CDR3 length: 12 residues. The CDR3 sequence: CASSSRHSEQFF. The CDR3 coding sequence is TGTGCCAGCAGCTCAAGGCATAGTGAGCAGTTCTTC. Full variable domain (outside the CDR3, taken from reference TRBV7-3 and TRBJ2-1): GAGVSQTPSNKVTEKGKYVELRCDPISGHTALYWYRQSLGQGPEFLIYFQGTGAADDSGLPNDRFFAVRPEGSVSTLKIQRTERGDSAVYLCASSSRHSEQFFGPGTRLTVL.

The CDR3 sequence: CASTPGWGGGPNEQFF. CDR3 sequence (DNA): TGTGCCAGCACCCCAGGGTGGGGCGGGGGCCCCAATGAGCAGTTCTTC. J is TRBJ2-1 and V is TRBV7-2; weak D call: TRBD2 (7 bases). The CDR3 length is 16 residues. Germline loops: CDR1 SGHTA, CDR2 FQGNSA. Deletions cut 7 bases from V and 6 bases from J, with 22 bases between.